This entry is about one TCR beta chain. The data are from a study of OX40 agonist ivuxolimab in advanced cancers. Per the germline V gene, CDR1 is SGHNT and CDR2 is YYREEE (reference sequence). Between the trimmed V and J ends, which lost 3 bases and 1 base, there was a span of 14 bases. CDR3 length: 16 residues. Some clones are missing from TCRdb's copy, which holds only in-frame ones; the method was immunoSEQ multiplex PCR. The sample holds 70,000 to 75,000 clones, approximately 86% seen once. V gene TRBV5-4 combines with J gene TRBJ2-1; D tentatively reads TRBD1 or TRBD2 (8 bases each). Sequencing used CD4+ or CD8+ T cells sorted from blood, obtained in a trial of the OX40 agonist ivuxolimab. This TCR was sampled from an adult with an advanced solid tumor such as melanoma, head and neck, liver or kidney cancer. The CDR3 bases are TGTGCCAGCAGCTCGGGAGGGGACAGGTCCTACAATGAGCAGTTCTTC. Its translation is CASSSGGDRSYNEQFF.